This is a list of T cell receptor beta chains from one sample in a study of blood T cell repertoires in COVID-19. Here immunoSEQ multiplex PCR was the method, and the copy in TCRdb shows in-frame clones only, minus some. The sample has 85,000 to 110,000 clones, less than 90% seen once; the top ten hold 6.2%. The sample consisted of peripheral blood. The receptors originated from a human donor in a cohort sampled during active COVID-19. Each CDR3 is given with its conserved first and last residue. A D gene is named only where the DNA matches it firmly. Expanded clones get a size class; other rows say once, few or many, or leave the size out.

abundance	v_gene	d_gene	j_gene	CDR3aa	CDR3nt
NA	TRBV3-1/TRBV3-2	TRBD2	TRBJ2-7	CASSHTSGAYEQYF	TGTGCCAGCAGCCACACTAGCGGGGCCTACGAGCAGTACTTC
NA	TRBV29-1	NA	TRBJ2-2	CSPSGTTIPPNTGELFF	TGCAGCCCCTCAGGGACAACGATCCCTCCGAACACCGGGGAGCTGTTTTTT
few	TRBV6-1	TRBD1	TRBJ1-6	CASSEAGDREISPLHF	TGTGCCAGCAGTGAAGCGGGGGACAGGGAGATTTCACCCCTCCACTTT
NA	TRBV28	NA	TRBJ1-5	CASSLSGLGQPQHF	TGTGCCAGCAGTTTGTCGGGTTTGGGTCAGCCCCAGCATTTT
NA	TRBV7-6	NA	TRBJ2-1	CASSLVLATDNEQFF	TGTGCCAGCAGCCTCGTCCTAGCGACAGACAATGAGCAGTTCTTC
NA	TRBV5-1	NA	TRBJ1-3	CASITFRGNSSGNTIYF	TGCGCCAGCATCACATTCCGGGGAAACAGCTCTGGAAACACCATATATTTT
NA	TRBV29-1	TRBD1	TRBJ1-1	CSVVQGAWGRTEAFF	TGCAGCGTCGTACAGGGGGCTTGGGGTCGGACTGAAGCTTTCTTT
NA	TRBV9	TRBD2	TRBJ2-7	CASSVGITAGGGEQYF	TGTGCCAGCAGCGTAGGGATAACAGCGGGGGGAGGCGAGCAGTACTTC
NA	TRBV7-2	TRBD2	TRBJ2-1	CASSPAGYNEQFF	TGTGCCAGCAGTCCAGCGGGGTACAATGAGCAGTTCTTC
once	TRBV7-3	TRBD2	TRBJ2-7	CASSNNSGRASYEQYF	TGTGCCAGCAGCAATAATAGCGGGCGTGCCTCCTACGAGCAGTACTTC
NA	TRBV7-6	TRBD1	TRBJ1-4	CASSSGTALGEKLFF	TGTGCCAGCAGCTCAGGGACAGCCCTAGGGGAAAAACTGTTTTTT
NA	TRBV30	NA	TRBJ1-6	CAWSLGLNSPLHF	TGTGCCTGGAGTCTTGGACTGAATTCACCCCTCCACTTT
NA	TRBV6-5	NA	TRBJ1-1	CASSYIRVLNTEAFF	TGTGCCAGCAGTTACATCCGGGTCCTGAACACTGAAGCTTTCTTT
NA	TRBV5-6	NA	TRBJ1-1	CASSSWRWYTEAFF	TGTGCCAGCAGCTCCTGGAGGTGGTACACTGAAGCTTTCTTT
once	TRBV5-4	TRBD1	TRBJ1-3	CASSLDPGQGINTIYF	TGTGCCAGCAGCTTGGATCCGGGACAGGGTATAAACACCATATATTTT
NA	TRBV19	TRBD1	TRBJ1-5	CASSQRTGGRSNQPQHF	TGTGCCAGTAGTCAAAGGACAGGGGGCCGGAGCAATCAGCCCCAGCATTTT
NA	TRBV29-1	TRBD1	TRBJ2-7	CSAEGTGSHEQYF	TGCAGCGCCGAGGGGACAGGGTCGCACGAGCAGTACTTC
NA	TRBV28	NA	TRBJ2-2	CASSYGGRGGELFF	TGTGCCAGCAGTTATGGGGGGAGAGGCGGGGAGCTGTTTTTT